What follows are 7 T cell receptor beta chains derived from one specimen sequenced in a study of cytomegalovirus exposure and HLA in healthy donors. The PCR had 60 Vbeta and 13 Jbeta primers. Assay used: immunoSEQ multiplex PCR; TCRdb lists only in-frame clones, some missing. The sample has 150,000 to 200,000 clones; the top ten hold approximately 6.9%. Sequencing was carried out using PBMCs. These receptors all come from a man aged 25 to 45 in good health and CMV-seronegative.

The chain has TRBV27 and TRBJ1-2; TRBD1 matches at 8 bases. The trim removed 5 bases at V and 7 bases at J, leaving 15 bases unmatched. CDR1 MNHEY and CDR2 SMNVEV come from the germline V gene (reference sequence). This CDR3 region has 16 residues. The CDR3 region has the DNA TGTGCCAGCAGTCTCATAGGACAGGGCATCTCTCGTGGCTACACCTTC. Protein: CASSLIGQGISRGYTF.

J is TRBJ1-2 and V is TRBV30, with 7 bases that match TRBD1. The CDR3 runs to 13 residues. V lost 1 base, J lost 7 bases, and 6 bases stayed unmatched. Germline CDR1 is GTSNPN and CDR2 is SVGIG (reference sequence). The CDR3 region is CAWSGDNRGGYTF. The CDR3 nucleotides are TGTGCCTGGAGTGGGGATAACAGGGGTGGCTACACCTTC. Full variable domain (rest looked up from reference TRBV30 and TRBJ1-2): SQTIHQWPATLVQPVGSPLSLECTVEGTSNPNLYWYRQAAGRGLQLLFYSVGIGQISSEVPQNLSASRPQDRQFILSSKKLLLSDSGFYLCAWSGDNRGGYTFGSGTRLTVV.

The CDR3 reads CASSPGTSGRRVETQYF. In DNA, the CDR3 is TGTGCCAGCAGCCCTGGGACTAGCGGGAGGAGGGTAGAGACCCAGTACTTC. This chain joins TRBV5-4 and TRBJ2-5, with 15 bases matching TRBD2. CDR3 length: 17 amino acids. From germline, CDR1 is SGHNT and CDR2 YYREEE (reference sequence). V was pared by 4 bases and J by 4 bases, with 8 bases of the junction left unmatched.

The chain is built from TRBV2 and TRBJ2-1; maybe TRBD2 (6 bases). This CDR3 contains 15 residues. The germline gives CDR1 SNHLY, CDR2 FYNNEI. V lost 2 bases and J 0 bases, leaving 8 bases between the germline ends. This CDR3 is CASSERDSSYNEQFF. The CDR3 region has the DNA TGTGCCAGCAGTGAAAGGGACTCCTCCTACAATGAGCAGTTCTTC.

The chain joins TRBV11-2 to TRBJ2-7; maybe TRBD1 (5 bases). V was pared by 7 bases and J by 2 bases, with 15 bases between. CDR3 size: 14 residues. In germline, CDR1 is SGHAT, CDR2 FQNNGV. The CDR3 bases are TGTGCCAGCAACAACCAGGGATCAGCCTACGAGCAGTACTTC. Encoded protein: CASNNQGSAYEQYF. Together with reference TRBV11-2 and TRBJ2-7, the CDR3 gives the full variable domain: EAGVAQSPRYKIIEKRQSVAFWCNPISGHATLYWYQQILGQGPKLLIQFQNNGVVDDSQLPKDRFSAERLKGVDSTLKIQPAKLEDSAVYLCASNNQGSAYEQYFGPGTRLTVT.

The chain is built from TRBV7-2 and TRBJ1-5; D unclear. The CDR3 length is 13 residues. The V end lost 3 bases, the J end lost 1 base, and 4 bases lay between the germline ends. CDR1 and CDR2 (germline): SGHTA, FQGNSA. The CDR3 nucleotides are TGTGCCAGCAGCTTTTCGAGCAATCAGCCCCAGCATTTT. Translation gives CASSFSSNQPQHF.

The chain carries TRBV12-5 and TRBJ2-5, with D possibly being TRBD2 (5 bases). Between the trimmed V and J ends, which lost 3 bases and 5 bases, there was a span of 10 bases. Germline CDR1 is LGHNT and CDR2 is FRNRAP. The CDR3 sequence is 13 residues long. As DNA, the CDR3 is TGTGCTAGTGGTTTCGGGGTCGGGGAGACCCAGTACTTC. It translates to CASGFGVGETQYF. The variable domain in full, completed from reference TRBV12-5 and TRBJ2-5, reads DARVTQTPRHKVTEMGQEVTMRCQPILGHNTVFWYRQTMMQGLELLAYFRNRAPLDDSGMPKDRFSAEMPDATLATLKIQPSEPRDSAVYFCASGFGVGETQYFGPGTRLLVL.